These 20 T cell receptor beta chains were all obtained from the same sample, sequenced in a study of CD8+CD57+ T cells in acquired aplastic anemia. Profiling that covered TCR beta VDJ and CDR3 relied on genomic DNA as its template. TCRdb reprocessed the reads with MiXCR, giving one entry per CDR3 protein. The sample lists under 200,000 distinct CDR3 sequences, roughly half occurring once. Sequencing was done on patients that had shown CD8+CD57+ cell expansion by flow cytometry. Sequenced material: sorted CD4+, CD8+, or CD8+CD57+ T cells (not recorded which) from PBMCs. These receptors all come from a human donor with aplastic anemia.

CDR3 sequence: CATSDFSQGNTEAFF. In DNA, the CDR3 is TGTGCCACCAGTGATTTTAGCCAGGGGAACACTGAAGCTTTCTTT. The chain carries TRBV24-1 and TRBJ1-1, with TRBD1 as a possible D gene (5 bases). CDR1 KGHDR and CDR2 SFDVKD come from the germline V gene. V gave up 1 base and J gave up 1 base, with 9 bases separating them. The CDR3 is 15 amino acids.

The genes are TRBV10-3 and TRBJ1-5; no definite D call. This CDR3 is 13 amino acids long. Germline V gene lookup returns CDR1 ENHRY and CDR2 SYGVKD. Trimming stripped 11 bases from V and 2 bases from J, with 13 bases between. DNA for the CDR3: TGTGCCGCCGGGATGGCAGGCAATCAGCCCCAGCATTTT. This gives the protein CAAGMAGNQPQHF.

In DNA, the CDR3 is TGTGCCAGCACCCTGGGGGGGGGCCAGCCCCAGCATTTT. Residues: CASTLGGGQPQHF. The chain has TRBV6-1 and TRBJ1-5, with D possibly matching TRBD1 (6 bases). V gave up 7 bases and J gave up 7 bases, with 14 bases separating them. The V gene's germline CDR1 is MNHNS and CDR2 SASEGT. The CDR3 contains 13 residues.

This chain joins TRBV4-2 and TRBJ2-5, with D possibly matching TRBD2 (5 bases). CDR1 and CDR2 (germline): LGHNA, YNFKEQ. This CDR3 is 15 amino acids long. V was trimmed by 1 base and J by 0 bases, leaving 9 bases between them. Here the CDR3 DNA reads TGTGCCAGCAGCCAAGGTACGCGGGACCAAGAGACCCAGTACTTC. Residues: CASSQGTRDQETQYF.

This clonotype showed up just once. This sequence joins TRBV10-3 and TRBJ1-4, with TRBD1 identical over 9 bases. The CDR3 runs 15 residues. CDR1 is ENHRY and CDR2 is SYGVKD in the germline V gene. V shed 6 bases, J shed 8 bases, and the junction held 10 bases outside the gene matches. The CDR3 region has the DNA TGTGCCATCAGCCCGACCGGGACAGGGAACGAAAAACTGTTTTTT. This encodes CAISPTGTGNEKLFF.

The chain is built from TRBV12-3 or TRBV12-4 and TRBJ1-5; D unclear. With 3 bases removed from V and 1 base from J, the gap between germline ends came to 7 bases. The CDR3 runs 14 residues. The CDR3, as DNA: TGTGCCAGCAGTTTTCAGGTGAGCAATCAGCCCCAGCATTTT. Its protein product is CASSFQVSNQPQHF.

This clonotype was seen repeatedly, ten times or more. This chain joins TRBV9 and TRBJ1-5; TRBD1 matches at 7 bases. After removal of 3 bases from V and 3 bases from J, the junction contained 3 bases not matched to a gene. This CDR3 region has 14 residues. Per germline, CDR1 SGDLS and CDR2 YYNGEE. The CDR3: CASSEGTVNQPQHF. CDR3 sequence (DNA): TGTGCCAGCAGCGAGGGGACAGTCAATCAGCCCCAGCATTTT.

V and J are TRBV7-2 and TRBJ1-1; D gene unclear. The length of the CDR3 is 14 residues. Trimming shortened V by 1 base and J by 6 bases, and 12 bases separated the two germline ends. The germline V gene encodes CDR1 SGHTA and CDR2 FQGNSA. The CDR3 here is CASSLVSVSPEAFF. In nucleotides, the CDR3 is TGTGCCAGCAGCTTAGTATCGGTATCGCCTGAAGCTTTCTTT.

A word on this clonotype: A junction boundary mismatches the germline segment, possibly from a read error. This rearrangement joins TRBV12-3 or TRBV12-4 to TRBJ2-7; TRBD2 aligns across 14 bases. The CDR3 consists of 15 residues. The CDR3 loop reads CASSTTSGGGYEQHF. The CDR3 nucleotides are TGTGCCAGCAGTACGACTAGCGGGGGGGGGTACGAGCAGCACTTC.

The CDR3 loop reads CSAEDRVKNSPLHF. Here the CDR3 DNA reads TGCAGTGCGGAGGACAGGGTCAAAAATTCACCCCTCCACTTT. The chain uses TRBV20-1 and TRBJ1-6, with 8 bases aligning to TRBD1. The CDR3 length is 14 residues. The V gene end was trimmed by 6 bases and the J gene end by 7 bases; junction bases not matched to a gene: 8. Germline V gives CDR1 DFQATT, CDR2 SNEGSKA (reference sequence).

This clonotype was counted a few times. The V call is TRBV15, the J call TRBJ2-7; D is possibly TRBD1 (6 bases). The V gene lost 8 bases and the J gene lost 5 bases, with 16 bases spanning the gap. The CDR3 is 13 residues long. From germline, CDR1 is LNHNV and CDR2 YYDKDF (reference sequence). The CDR3 DNA reads as TGTGCCACCGACGAACAGGGATTCGACGAGCAGTACTTC. It codes for CATDEQGFDEQYF.

This clonotype was recorded only once. This chain connects TRBV25-1 to TRBJ1-1; 7 bases agree with TRBD1. V lost 4 bases to trimming and J lost 0 bases; unmatched junction nucleotides: 5. Germline V gives CDR1 MGHDK, CDR2 SYGVNS. This CDR3 region has 15 residues. CDR3 sequence (DNA): TGTGCCAGCAGTGCCCGGGACAGTTTGAACACTGAAGCTTTCTTT. It translates to CASSARDSLNTEAFF.

This clonotype was seen only a few times. The chain joins TRBV30 to TRBJ2-2; D is perhaps TRBD2 (5 bases). Per the germline V gene, CDR1 is GTSNPN and CDR2 is SVGIG (reference sequence). The CDR3 length is 14 residues. V was shortened by 3 bases and J by 4 bases, with 12 bases between the two germline ends. The CDR3 spells CAWSPRETTGELFF. The CDR3 bases are TGTGCCTGGAGCCCGAGGGAAACCACCGGGGAGCTGTTTTTT.

This clonotype came up many times. This chain joins TRBV6-1 and TRBJ1-2; D call uncertain. The germline V gene has CDR1 MNHNS and CDR2 SASEGT. CDR3 length: 14 amino acids. V lost 8 bases, J lost 1 base, and 14 bases lay in between. The CDR3 loop reads CASRRAGDNYGYTF. The CDR3 nucleotides are TGTGCCAGCCGAAGGGCAGGCGATAACTATGGCTACACCTTC.

The J gene is TRBJ2-1, the V gene TRBV5-1; 9 bases line up with TRBD1. V lost 4 bases, J lost 7 bases, and 6 bases stayed unmatched. This CDR3 region has 14 residues. Germline loops: CDR1 SGHRS, CDR2 YFSETQ. Written as DNA, the CDR3 is TGCGCCAGCAGCCCCGGGACAGGGAGGAATGAGCAGTTCTTC. The encoded protein is CASSPGTGRNEQFF.

Only one count was recorded for this clonotype. This chain uses TRBV5-4 with TRBJ2-7, with 9 bases lining up with TRBD1. This CDR3 has 14 residues. The V gene's germline CDR1 is SGHNT and CDR2 YYREEE (reference sequence). After removal of 0 bases from V and 7 bases from J, the junction contained 5 bases not matched to a gene. The CDR3 coding sequence is TGTGCCAGCAGCTTGGTACAGGGGGCTGGGGAGCAGTACTTC. It codes for CASSLVQGAGEQYF.

The chain couples TRBV25-1 to TRBJ1-6, with 7 bases aligning to TRBD1. Germline CDR1 is MGHDK and CDR2 is SYGVNS. The CDR3 loop spans 14 amino acids. V shed 4 bases and J 9 bases; nucleotides not matched to a gene: 6. The CDR3 DNA is TGTGCCAGCAGTGTGACAGGGTTGAGTTCACCCCTCCACTTT. Amino acids: CASSVTGLSSPLHF.

As regards this clonotype: The final CDR3 position lacks the conserved phenylalanine or tryptophan, pointing to a likely read error. The chain recombines TRBV5-1 with TRBJ1-1, with D maybe TRBD1 (5 bases). Germline CDR1 reads SGHRS; CDR2 reads YFSETQ. The CDR3 totals 13 residues. V lost 2 bases, J lost 1 base, and 6 bases lay in between. The chain's CDR3 is CASSLTGNTEAFL. The CDR3 nucleotides are TGCGCCAGCAGCTTAACAGGGAACACTGAAGCTTTCCTT.

The chain carries TRBV29-1 and TRBJ1-1; D may be TRBD1 (6 bases). Germline V CDR1 and CDR2: SQVTM, ANQGSEA. This CDR3 has 13 amino acids. Trimming removed 2 bases from V and 10 bases from J, with 17 bases in between. CDR3 amino acids: CSVETGQARGAFF. For the CDR3, the DNA is TGCAGCGTTGAAACGGGACAAGCCAGGGGAGCTTTCTTT.

This clonotype showed up just a few times. A much larger clone differs by one base, so this may be a read error. This chain links TRBV20-1 with TRBJ2-1, with D possibly TRBD2 on 5 matching bases. Germline loops: CDR1 DFQATT, CDR2 SNEGSKA (reference sequence). The CDR3 is 14 residues long. Trimming removed 3 bases from V and 8 bases from J, with 17 bases in between. DNA of the CDR3: TGCAGTGCTAGGAAGAGGGAACTAGTCGATGAGCAGTTCTTC. This encodes CSARKRELVDEQFF.